The 29 T cell receptor beta chains given below trace back to one sample, sequenced in a study of cytotoxic CD8 clonotypes in ibrutinib-treated CLL. Only in-frame clones appear in the TCRdb table, and some are missing; sequencing was by immunoSEQ multiplex PCR. The sample yields more than 140,000 clones, around three quarters seen once. The sample was PBMCs, taken after 12 months of ibrutinib treatment. These TCRs come from a human donor with chronic lymphocytic leukemia.

The chain is built from TRBV27 and TRBJ1-1; no firm D call. The CDR3 runs 14 residues. The germline V gene has CDR1 MNHEY and CDR2 SMNVEV (reference sequence). V gave up 0 bases and J gave up 4 bases, with 9 bases separating them. Here the CDR3 reads CASSLSRVFTEAFF. In DNA form, the CDR3 reads TGTGCCAGCAGTTTATCGAGGGTTTTCACTGAAGCTTTCTTT.

The chain carries TRBV2 and TRBJ2-1; D not resolved. Germline V CDR1 and CDR2: SNHLY, FYNNEI. Trimming pared 10 bases from V and 1 base from J, leaving 14 bases between. This CDR3 comprises 14 residues. The CDR3 sequence: CATPPEKSYNEQFF. The DNA of the CDR3 is TGTGCCACCCCGCCAGAGAAATCCTACAATGAGCAGTTCTTC.

The V call is TRBV28, the J call TRBJ2-3; D possibly corresponds to TRBD2 (6 bases). This CDR3 contains 15 residues. Per germline, CDR1 MDHEN and CDR2 SYDVKM. Trimming pared 5 bases from V and 5 bases from J, leaving 17 bases between. CDR3: CASSDSGEALDTQYF. The CDR3 DNA reads TGTGCCAGCAGTGATAGCGGCGAGGCACTAGATACGCAGTATTTT.

The CDR3 sequence: CAGQGAIPYGYTF. As DNA, the CDR3 is TGTGCCGGTCAGGGGGCTATACCCTATGGCTACACCTTC. The J gene is TRBJ1-2, the V gene TRBV7-9, with 8 bases identical to TRBD1. CDR1 and CDR2 (germline): SEHNR, FQNEAQ (reference sequence). With 11 bases clipped from V and 4 bases from J, the junction kept 9 bases outside the gene matches. The CDR3 length is 13 residues. Full variable domain (rest looked up from reference TRBV7-9 and TRBJ1-2): DTGVSQNPRHKITKRGQNVTFRCDPISEHNRLYWYRQTLGQGPEFLTYFQNEAQLEKSRLLSDRFSAERPKGSFSTLEIQRTEQGDSAMYLCAGQGAIPYGYTFGSGTRLTVV.

This chain connects TRBV6-1 to TRBJ1-1; D ambiguous. The CDR3 is 15 residues long. V shed 3 bases and J shed 2 bases, with 13 bases lying between them. CDR1 is MNHNS, CDR2 SASEGT, per germline. The CDR3 DNA sequence: TGTGCCAGCAGTGAGGGAGTAGAATCCAACACTGAAGCTTTCTTT. Residues: CASSEGVESNTEAFF.

This clone showed up just once. J is TRBJ2-3 and V is TRBV7-9; a possible D gene is TRBD2 (6 bases). Between the trimmed V and J ends, which lost 2 bases and 1 base, there was a span of 7 bases. In germline, CDR1 is SEHNR, CDR2 FQNEAQ (reference sequence). The CDR3 is 14 amino acids. In DNA, the CDR3 is TGTGCCAGCAGCTTAAGGAGGGGCACAGATACGCAGTATTTT. Amino acid sequence: CASSLRRGTDTQYF.

This clone was observed a single time. The chain joins TRBV6-1 to TRBJ2-3; D unresolved. The length of the CDR3 is 12 residues. Per germline, CDR1 MNHNS and CDR2 SASEGT. Trimming left V 3 bases short and J 9 bases short, with 10 bases between. The chain's CDR3 is CASSDLKGTQYF. Here the CDR3 DNA reads TGTGCCAGCAGTGATCTAAAAGGGACGCAGTATTTT.

The genes are TRBV9 and TRBJ2-7, with D tentatively TRBD2 (6 bases). The CDR3 has 15 residues. V lost 10 bases to trimming and J lost 4 bases, with 24 bases between them. Germline V gene sequence: CDR1 SGDLS, CDR2 YYNGEE. CDR3 coding DNA: TGTGCCTCGACGAGGGAGGCAGGACCACTATACGAGCAGTACTTC. Translating gives CASTREAGPLYEQYF.

The chain couples TRBV2 to TRBJ2-3, with D hard to call. CDR3 length: 11 residues. The germline CDR1 and CDR2 sequences are SNHLY and FYNNEI. Deletions cut 6 bases from V and 7 bases from J, with 8 bases between. This CDR3 reads CASSITHTQYF. The CDR3 region has the DNA TGTGCCAGCAGCATTACCCATACGCAGTATTTT.

This clone was seen a few times. This sequence joins TRBV5-1 and TRBJ1-1; D perhaps matches TRBD1 (6 bases). Germline CDR1 and CDR2: SGHRS and YFSETQ. The CDR3 spans 15 residues. V lost 0 bases to trimming and J lost 0 bases, with 9 bases between them. CDR3 in DNA: TGCGCCAGCAGCTTGGGAACAGGGATGAACACTGAAGCTTTCTTT. This encodes CASSLGTGMNTEAFF.

This clone has ten or more counts. The genes are TRBV4-2 and TRBJ2-3, with unresolved D. Germline values: CDR1 LGHNA, CDR2 YNFKEQ. V gave up 4 bases and J gave up 2 bases, with 10 bases separating them. The CDR3 runs to 14 residues. The CDR3 DNA sequence: TGTGCCAGCAGCCCCGACCCTGCCACAGATACGCAGTATTTT. Its translation: CASSPDPATDTQYF.

J is TRBJ2-3 and V is TRBV29-1, with 11 bases fitting TRBD1. Germline CDR1 SQVTM, CDR2 ANQGSEA. Losses at the gene ends were 7 bases for V and 3 bases for J; bases not matched to a gene: 9. This CDR3 comprises 15 residues. The CDR3 DNA reads as TGCAGCGCGTACTACCGGGACAGGGGGACAGATACGCAGTATTTT. This codes for CSAYYRDRGTDTQYF.

J is TRBJ1-2 and V is TRBV15, with D tentatively TRBD1 (5 bases). The germline V gene has CDR1 LNHNV and CDR2 YYDKDF (reference sequence). Deletions cut 0 bases from V and 3 bases from J, with 23 bases between. CDR3 length: 19 amino acids. The CDR3: CATSRDRFGVGGRDYGYTF. CDR3 DNA sequence: TGTGCCACCAGCAGAGATCGGTTTGGTGTTGGGGGGAGAGACTATGGCTACACCTTC.

The chain uses TRBV5-1 and TRBJ2-5; D unresolved. Trimming shortened V by 0 bases and J by 5 bases, and 14 bases separated the two germline ends. This CDR3 spans 15 amino acids. Germline V CDR1 and CDR2: SGHRS, YFSETQ. CDR3 nucleotide sequence: TGCGCCAGCAGCTTGGATTACCTCGCAAGCGAGACCCAGTACTTC. This sequence encodes CASSLDYLASETQYF.

V is TRBV9 and J is TRBJ1-2, with 7 bases lining up with TRBD1. CDR1 is SGDLS, CDR2 YYNGEE, per germline. V shed 3 bases, J shed 4 bases, and the junction held 3 bases outside the gene matches. The CDR3 has 13 residues. The CDR3 sequence: CASSAGQSYGYTF. The CDR3, as DNA: TGTGCCAGCAGCGCGGGACAGTCCTATGGCTACACCTTC.

The chain has TRBV7-6 and TRBJ2-5; 8 bases agree with TRBD1. The CDR3 is 14 residues long. V lost 7 bases to trimming and J lost 4 bases; unmatched junction nucleotides: 8. Per germline, CDR1 SGHVS and CDR2 FNYEAQ. CDR3 nucleotides: TGTGCCAGCACCACCGGACAGGGCGGAGAGACCCAGTACTTC. Amino acids: CASTTGQGGETQYF. The variable domain in full, completed from reference TRBV7-6 and TRBJ2-5, reads GAGVSQSPRYKVTKRGQDVALRCDPISGHVSLYWYRQALGQGPEFLTYFNYEAQQDKSGLPNDRFSAERPEGSISTLTIQRTEQRDSAMYRCASTTGQGGETQYFGPGTRLLVL.

The chain combines TRBV19 with TRBJ1-5; 9 nucleotides match TRBD1. V was clipped by 4 bases and J by 4 bases; unmatched bases: 5. CDR1 is LNHDA, CDR2 SQIVND, per germline (reference sequence). The length of the CDR3 is 15 residues. Here the CDR3 DNA reads TGTGCCAGTAGTACCGCCGACAGGGGGAATCAGCCCCAGCATTTT. Translating it yields CASSTADRGNQPQHF.

The chain joins TRBV6-5 to TRBJ2-1; no firm D call. The V gene's germline CDR1 is MNHEY and CDR2 SVGAGI. The CDR3 runs to 12 residues. Trimming cost V 5 bases and J 9 bases, with 11 bases left between them. The CDR3 loop is CASSGRRAEQFF. CDR3 nucleotide sequence: TGTGCCAGCAGTGGCCGTCGGGCTGAGCAGTTCTTC.

The J gene is TRBJ2-2, the V gene TRBV28; D may be TRBD1 (5 bases). Germline assignment: CDR1 MDHEN and CDR2 SYDVKM. The V end was cut by 10 bases, the J end by 6 bases, with 9 bases between. The CDR3 is made up of 11 amino acids. The CDR3 region is CATAGPGELFF. CDR3 DNA: TGTGCCACCGCAGGGCCCGGGGAGCTGTTTTTT.

With respect to this clone: Other DNA sequences in the sample encode the same CDR3. The genes are TRBV5-1 and TRBJ2-7; the match to TRBD1 covers 9 bases. The CDR3 has 12 residues. The germline CDR1 and CDR2 sequences are SGHRS and YFSETQ. Germline trimming cut 4 bases from V and 6 bases from J; bases unmatched to any gene: 2. CDR3 sequence reads: CASSLDRGEQYF. For the CDR3, the DNA is TGCGCCAGCAGCCTGGACAGGGGCGAGCAGTACTTC.

About this clone itself: Other DNA sequences in the same sample also yield this CDR3. The gene calls are TRBV6-5 and TRBJ1-5; D possibly corresponds to TRBD1 (5 bases). The germline V gene has CDR1 MNHEY and CDR2 SVGAGI. CDR3 length: 14 residues. V was cut by 0 bases and J by 7 bases, with 10 bases left in between. In nucleotides, the CDR3 is TGTGCCAGCAGTTACTCGGAGCGGGGGCAGCCCCAGCATTTT. Its translation: CASSYSERGQPQHF.

This rearrangement joins TRBV12-5 to TRBJ2-1; TRBD2 agrees at 7 bases. Germline loops: CDR1 LGHNT, CDR2 FRNRAP. The CDR3 sequence is 17 residues long. V shed 0 bases, J shed 0 bases, and the junction held 5 bases outside the gene matches. The CDR3 spells CASGLVHSGLSYNEQFF. CDR3 nucleotide sequence: TGTGCTAGTGGTTTGGTCCATAGCGGGCTCTCCTACAATGAGCAGTTCTTC. Filled out from reference TRBV12-5 and TRBJ2-1, the complete variable domain reads DARVTQTPRHKVTEMGQEVTMRCQPILGHNTVFWYRQTMMQGLELLAYFRNRAPLDDSGMPKDRFSAEMPDATLATLKIQPSEPRDSAVYFCASGLVHSGLSYNEQFFGPGTRLTVL.

In DNA, the CDR3 is TGTGCCAGCAGCTTAGTTTCTAGCGGGAGTTTATTCTACGAGCAGTACTTC. It translates to CASSLVSSGSLFYEQYF. This sequence joins TRBV7-2 and TRBJ2-7; 10 bases line up with TRBD2. Germline V gives CDR1 SGHTA, CDR2 FQGNSA. The CDR3 has 17 residues. Trimming removed 1 base from V and 3 bases from J; junction bases left unmatched: 9. The full variable domain, its missing parts supplied by reference TRBV7-2 and TRBJ2-7, is GAGVSQSPSNKVTEKGKDVELRCDPISGHTALYWYRQSLGQGLEFLIYFQGNSAPDKSGLPSDRFSAERTGGSVSTLTIQRTQQEDSAVYLCASSLVSSGSLFYEQYFGPGTRLTVT.

The V gene is TRBV2, the J gene TRBJ1-3; D is unclear. The V gene lost 7 bases and the J gene lost 4 bases, with 8 bases spanning the gap. CDR3 length: 12 amino acids. CDR1 and CDR2 from the germline V gene are SNHLY and FYNNEI. Here the CDR3 DNA reads TGTGCCAGCAAAGGTCTGGGAAACACCATATATTTT. Translation gives CASKGLGNTIYF. Using reference TRBV2 and TRBJ1-3 for the parts outside the CDR3, the full variable domain is EPEVTQTPSHQVTQMGQEVILRCVPISNHLYFYWYRQILGQKVEFLVSFYNNEISEKSEIFDDQFSVERPDGSNFTLKIRSTKLEDSAMYFCASKGLGNTIYFGEGSWLTVV.

The rearrangement links TRBV6-6 to TRBJ2-7; D gene ambiguous. The CDR3 extends over 16 amino acids. V shed 0 bases and J shed 0 bases, with 12 bases lying between them. Per germline, CDR1 MNHNY and CDR2 SVGAGI (reference sequence). The CDR3 here is CASSYSSPVSSYEQYF. CDR3 sequence (DNA): TGTGCCAGCAGTTACTCGAGCCCGGTAAGCTCCTACGAGCAGTACTTC.

V usage is TRBV4-1 and J usage is TRBJ1-5, with D perhaps TRBD1 (6 bases). V lost 0 bases and J lost 6, with 12 bases in between. The length of the CDR3 is 15 residues. In germline, CDR1 is MGHRA, CDR2 YSYEKL. The CDR3 here is CASSQDRGGAQPQHF. CDR3 in DNA: TGCGCCAGCAGCCAAGATCGGGGGGGGGCTCAGCCCCAGCATTTT.

The gene calls are TRBV5-4 and TRBJ1-2, with TRBD1 as a possible D gene (6 bases). Trimming pared 6 bases from V and 2 bases from J, leaving 17 bases between. Germline V gives CDR1 SGHNT, CDR2 YYREEE (reference sequence). This CDR3 is built from 15 residues. CDR3 in DNA: TGTGCCAGCACTCGCGGGGGGGCAGGGAACTATGGCTACACCTTC. It is translated as CASTRGGAGNYGYTF.

This clone was recorded once. V is TRBV19 and J is TRBJ1-3; D is undetermined. The CDR3 is 12 residues long. Germline V gives CDR1 LNHDA, CDR2 SQIVND (reference sequence). V lost 7 bases, J lost 4 bases, and 8 bases lay in between. The CDR3, as DNA: TGTGCCAGTAACGATCGGGGAAACACCATATATTTT. Its protein is CASNDRGNTIYF.

This chain links TRBV25-1 with TRBJ2-5; 13 bases map to TRBD2. J lost 5 bases, V lost 4 bases, and 4 bases had no gene match. CDR1 is MGHDK and CDR2 is SYGVNS in the germline V gene. The CDR3 runs to 15 residues. CDR3 protein: CASSATSGGSETQYF. The CDR3, as DNA: TGTGCCAGCAGTGCGACTAGCGGGGGGTCGGAGACCCAGTACTTC.